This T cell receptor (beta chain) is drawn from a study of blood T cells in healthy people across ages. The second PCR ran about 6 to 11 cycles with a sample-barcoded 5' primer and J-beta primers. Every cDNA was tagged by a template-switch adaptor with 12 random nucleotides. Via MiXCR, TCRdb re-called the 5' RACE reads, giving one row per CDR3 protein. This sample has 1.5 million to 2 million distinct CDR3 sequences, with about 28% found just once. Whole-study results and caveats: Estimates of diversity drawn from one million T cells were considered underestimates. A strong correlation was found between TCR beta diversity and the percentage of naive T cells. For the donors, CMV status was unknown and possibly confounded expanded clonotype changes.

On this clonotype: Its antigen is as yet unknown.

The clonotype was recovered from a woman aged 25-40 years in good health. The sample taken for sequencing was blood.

The CDR3 DNA follows: TGCAGCTCACTAGGGGACAGGTGGAACACTGAAGCTTTCTTT. It is translated as CSSLGDRWNTEAFF. The rearrangement links TRBV29-1 to TRBJ1-1; TRBD1 aligns across 8 bases. The J segment lost 1 base and the V segment lost 8 bases, leaving 9 bases of the junction unmatched. This CDR3 has 14 residues. Per germline, CDR1 SQVTM and CDR2 ANQGSEA.